A selection of T cell receptor beta chains follows, all from one sample in a study of blood T cell repertoires in COVID-19. Repertoires were generated with immunoSEQ multiplex PCR, while TCRdb's copy carries only in-frame clones and drops some. The data contain fewer than 200,000 clones, 76% of them singletons. The sample consisted of peripheral blood. The receptors derive from a woman aged 50 to 60 with active or convalescent COVID-19. The CDR3 runs from the conserved cysteine through the conserved F or W. The D gene is left open where the match is weak. Expanded clones get a size class; other rows say once, few or many, or leave the size out.

clone size: once
V gene: TRBV6-5
J gene: TRBJ1-2
D gene: .
CDR3 protein: CASTTQGGYGYTF
CDR3 DNA: TGTGCCAGCACGACCCAGGGAGGCTATGGCTACACCTTC

clone size: .
V gene: TRBV28
J gene: TRBJ1-2
D gene: .
CDR3 protein: CAIRTTEGYTF
CDR3 DNA: TGTGCCATTAGGACTACGGAGGGCTACACCTTC

clone size: .
V gene: TRBV19
J gene: TRBJ2-2
D gene: TRBD1
CDR3 protein: CASSIAVDRFEGELFF
CDR3 DNA: TGTGCCAGTAGTATAGCCGTGGACAGGTTTGAGGGGGAGCTGTTTTTT

clone size: .
V gene: TRBV7-9
J gene: TRBJ1-1
D gene: .
CDR3 protein: CASSLAGNTEAFF
CDR3 DNA: TGTGCCAGCAGCTTAGCCGGGAACACTGAAGCTTTCTTT

clone size: .
V gene: TRBV30
J gene: TRBJ1-2
D gene: .
CDR3 protein: CAWDGRGYGYTF
CDR3 DNA: TGTGCCTGGGACGGTCGAGGGTATGGCTACACCTTC

clone size: few
V gene: TRBV7-9
J gene: TRBJ2-7
D gene: .
CDR3 protein: CASSLVPGSYEQYF
CDR3 DNA: TGTGCCAGCAGCTTAGTCCCAGGATCCTACGAGCAGTACTTC

clone size: .
V gene: TRBV28
J gene: TRBJ1-1
D gene: .
CDR3 protein: CASTHAGGGRSEAFF
CDR3 DNA: TGTGCCAGCACCCATGCGGGAGGGGGTCGGTCTGAAGCTTTCTTT

clone size: .
V gene: TRBV19
J gene: TRBJ2-1
D gene: .
CDR3 protein: CASSETSHEQFF
CDR3 DNA: TGTGCCAGTAGTGAAACTAGTCATGAGCAGTTCTTC

clone size: once
V gene: TRBV25-1
J gene: TRBJ2-7
D gene: TRBD1
CDR3 protein: CASRRGQTYEQYF
CDR3 DNA: TGTGCCAGCAGGAGGGGGCAAACCTACGAGCAGTACTTC

clone size: .
V gene: TRBV3-1/TRBV3-2
J gene: TRBJ2-5
D gene: TRBD2
CDR3 protein: CASSPGHSGRAGETQYF
CDR3 DNA: TGTGCCAGCAGCCCTGGCCATAGCGGGAGGGCGGGGGAGACCCAGTACTTC

clone size: once
V gene: TRBV19
J gene: TRBJ2-3
D gene: .
CDR3 protein: CASSIGGPGTDTQYF
CDR3 DNA: TGTGCCAGTAGTATTGGAGGGCCCGGCACAGATACGCAGTATTTT

clone size: once
V gene: TRBV4-3
J gene: TRBJ1-2
D gene: .
CDR3 protein: CASSREAALVGYGYTF
CDR3 DNA: TGCGCCAGCAGCCGAGAGGCGGCGCTGGTAGGCTATGGCTACACCTTC

clone size: .
V gene: TRBV28
J gene: TRBJ1-2
D gene: .
CDR3 protein: CASSYNAGGDGYTF
CDR3 DNA: TGTGCCAGCAGTTACAACGCGGGGGGGGATGGCTACACCTTC

clone size: .
V gene: TRBV28
J gene: TRBJ2-1
D gene: TRBD2
CDR3 protein: CASRGTSGRGYNEQFF
CDR3 DNA: TGTGCCAGCAGGGGAACTAGCGGGAGGGGATACAATGAGCAGTTCTTC

clone size: once
V gene: TRBV21-1
J gene: TRBJ2-5
D gene: .
CDR3 protein: CASSKVRGRETQYF
CDR3 DNA: TGTGCCAGCAGCAAAGTGAGGGGGCGAGAGACCCAGTACTTC